This T cell receptor (beta chain) was observed in a study of T cell responses to AZD1222 COVID-19 vaccine. In this sample, this clone turned up a few times. The antigen is not known. Assay: immunoSEQ multiplex PCR; the TCRdb copy retains only in-frame clones and omits some. The sample has some 150,000 clones; roughly 85% are singletons. General observations from the study: Mostly white British, mostly female donors; authors suggested clonal diversity may be underestimated. Close to half of all spike-specific TCRs reportedly target regions of the variants that are unmutated. Rises in breadth and depth of Spike-specific TCRs came after two AZD1222 doses.

Germline values: CDR1 KGHSH, CDR2 LQKENI. This CDR3 region has 14 residues. Deletions cut 2 bases from V and 2 bases from J, with 9 bases between. V usage is TRBV18 and J usage is TRBJ2-5, with D maybe TRBD1 (6 bases). The starting material was peripheral blood, obtained on day 0 of AZD1222 vaccination. This TCR was sampled from an adult in good health. The CDR3 spells CASSPYRDQETQYF. CDR3 DNA: TGTGCCAGCTCACCATACAGGGATCAAGAGACCCAGTACTTC.